The entry below gives a single T cell receptor beta chain sequence along with its context. V gave up 1 base and J gave up 2 bases, with 9 bases separating them. This CDR3 is 15 amino acids long. CDR1 MNHNS and CDR2 SASEGT come from the germline V gene. The sample comes from a study of shared clonotypes between healthy human individuals. The table came from immunoSEQ multiplex PCR; TCRdb's copy has only in-frame clones and leaves some out. The sample lists fewer than 1 million clones, about 96% seen once, with about 0.25% in the top ten. Naive CD8 cells lacked CD45RO, underwent positive selection for CCR7 and left out terminally differentiated effector memory CD45RA+ cells.

The sequence derives from a young man in good health. The J gene is TRBJ1-3, the V gene TRBV6-1; D uncertain. Source material: naive CD8+ T cells sorted from blood. This CDR3 reads CASSEEIQTGNTIYF. The CDR3 region has the DNA TGTGCCAGCAGTGAAGAGATACAAACTGGAAACACCATATATTTT.